This note documents a single T cell receptor beta chain sequence. Trimming stripped 1 base from V and 3 bases from J, with 13 bases between. The CDR3 is 16 amino acids. Germline CDR1 and CDR2: LGHDT and YNNKEL (reference sequence). The authors' processing: It was from reference gene primer amplification that nucleated cell counts were estimated. This table comes from immunoSEQ multiplex PCR, and its TCRdb copy is limited to in-frame clones, with some not included. V and J calls and clone size are copied from that table; D and trimming were computed from the DNA. Of about 150,000 clones in the sample, approximately 78% were seen once. The sample is drawn from a study of blood T cell repertoires in COVID-19. Study context: Specimens from acute and convalescent COVID-19 originated in the United States, Italy and Spain. From T cells, B-cell-depleted T cells, or PBMCs came the material, which was cDNA or gDNA.

The receptor was derived from a human donor with acute or convalescent COVID-19. The donor label of this sample is uncertain. The chain employs TRBV3-1 (or the pseudogene TRBV3-2) and TRBJ1-3; no clear D. Sequencing was done on a sample of peripheral blood. CDR3 protein: CASSQGSFGVGNTIYF. The CDR3 nucleotides are TGTGCCAGCAGCCAAGGATCATTCGGGGTTGGAAACACCATATATTTT.